Listed here is a single TCR beta chain. Its antigen is unidentified. This specimen belongs to a study of T cell repertoires in ileal Crohn's disease. For the study at large: At surgery, more than 30% of patients smoked, with median disease duration 7.9 years.

As for time point: neoterminal ileum biopsy at postoperative endoscopy, about 6 months after surgery. Study outcomes and limitations: Endoscopy was done a median around 7.5 months after surgery.

With 0 bases removed from V and 9 bases from J, the gap between germline ends came to 18 bases. This CDR3 is built from 16 residues. The germline V gene encodes CDR1 KGHSH and CDR2 LQKENI. Each sample's TCRB immunosequencing used around 470 nanograms of biopsy DNA. Profiling relied on immunoSEQ multiplex PCR, and the TCRdb table lists in-frame clones only, not all of them. The repertoire holds about 11,000 clones, with 79% as singletons. This sequence joins TRBV18 and TRBJ2-1; D possibly corresponds to TRBD2 (5 bases). The clonotype was recovered from an adult with Crohn's disease. Sequenced input: ileal tissue. The DNA of the CDR3 is TGTGCCAGCTCACCACCTTCCAACCGGGGTTGGGGTGAGCAGTTCTTC. The encoded protein is CASSPPSNRGWGEQFF. Full variable domain (outside the CDR3, taken from reference TRBV18 and TRBJ2-1): NAGVMQNPRHLVRRRGQEARLRCSPMKGHSHVYWYRQLPEEGLKFMVYLQKENIIDESGMPKERFSAEFPKEGPSILRIQQVVRGDSAAYFCASSPPSNRGWGEQFFGPGTRLTVL.